Presented here are 20 T cell receptor beta chains from one specimen sequenced in a study of control samples from healthy donors and cancer patients. Profiled with immunoSEQ multiplex PCR; TCRdb holds only in-frame clones, not every one. The profile shows some 22,000 clones, more than 70% of them singletons. Sample: PBMCs. Receptor source: a man between 60 and 75 years old with head and neck cancer.

The chain carries TRBV6-5 and TRBJ1-2; D remains ambiguous. The germline CDR1 and CDR2 sequences are MNHEY and SVGAGI. CDR3 length: 15 amino acids. The V gene lost 7 bases and the J gene lost 4 bases, with 19 bases spanning the gap. For the CDR3, the DNA is TGTGCCAGCACGCCATCGGGCAGAGCCCTCTATGGCTACACCTTC. Translated: CASTPSGRALYGYTF.

The V gene is TRBV11-2, the J gene TRBJ2-3; a possible D gene is TRBD2 (6 bases). This CDR3 region has 15 residues. Germline CDR1 SGHAT, CDR2 FQNNGV. V dropped 1 base and J dropped 5 bases, with 13 bases sitting between them. The CDR3 bases are TGTGCCAGCAGCTTAGTTACGGGAGCTATAGATACGCAGTATTTT. This gives the protein CASSLVTGAIDTQYF.

The table lists this clone with a few counts. The chain couples TRBV5-6 to TRBJ1-2; no clear D gene. CDR3 length: 11 residues. Germline values: CDR1 SGHDT, CDR2 YYEEEE. The V end lost 4 bases, the J end lost 4 bases, and 5 bases lay between the germline ends. In DNA, the CDR3 is TGTGCCAGCAGCGCAGGCTATGGCTACACCTTC. It yields the protein CASSAGYGYTF.

The chain carries TRBV14 and TRBJ1-2; 8 nucleotides agree with TRBD1. This CDR3 is built from 15 residues. V lost 0 bases to trimming and J lost 4 bases; unmatched junction nucleotides: 4. The V gene's germline CDR1 is SGHDN and CDR2 FVKESK. This chain's CDR3 is CASSQDRGQAYGYTF. CDR3 in DNA: TGTGCCAGCAGCCAAGATAGGGGACAGGCCTATGGCTACACCTTC.

V gene TRBV2 combines with J gene TRBJ1-6; unclear D gene. Germline CDR1 is SNHLY and CDR2 is FYNNEI. V was shortened by 9 bases and J by 0 bases, with 9 bases between the two germline ends. The CDR3 totals 14 residues. The CDR3 DNA is TGTGCCAGTGGTCCGAGCTCCTATAATTCACCCCTCCACTTT. Amino acids: CASGPSSYNSPLHF.

V usage is TRBV11-2 and J usage is TRBJ1-2; weak D call: TRBD1 (6 bases). Trimming pared 0 bases from V and 8 bases from J, leaving 10 bases between. CDR3 length equals 13 residues. Germline assignment: CDR1 SGHAT and CDR2 FQNNGV. The DNA for the CDR3 is TGTGCCAGCAGCTTAGAGGGGGCGGCGGGCTACACCTTC. It encodes CASSLEGAAGYTF.

V gene TRBV7-9 combines with J gene TRBJ2-7, with 11 bases fitting TRBD1. This CDR3 has 15 residues. The V segment lost 5 bases and the J segment 7 bases; nucleotides outside the gene matches: 10. Germline assignment: CDR1 SEHNR and CDR2 FQNEAQ (reference sequence). The CDR3 spells CASSAADRGRQEQYV. CDR3 coding DNA: TGTGCCAGCAGCGCGGCGGACAGGGGGCGTCAAGAGCAGTACGTC.

The genes are TRBV5-1 and TRBJ1-5; a possible D gene is TRBD1 (5 bases). V gave up 0 bases and J gave up 1 base, with 11 bases separating them. This CDR3 region has 16 residues. The germline V gene has CDR1 SGHRS and CDR2 YFSETQ. CDR3 DNA: TGCGCCAGCAGCTTGGACGGGGCGGGGAGCAATCAGCCCCAGCATTTT. It encodes CASSLDGAGSNQPQHF.

The chain recombines TRBV2 with TRBJ1-1; D is uncertain. The CDR3 totals 11 residues. The germline V gene encodes CDR1 SNHLY and CDR2 FYNNEI. The V and J ends lost 6 bases and 1 base respectively, with 3 bases between them. The CDR3: CASRGNTEAFF. The DNA for the CDR3 is TGTGCCAGCAGAGGGAACACTGAAGCTTTCTTT.

CDR3 loop: CASGPSSGYNEQFF. The CDR3 nucleotides read TGCGCCAGCGGGCCTAGCTCTGGCTACAATGAGCAGTTCTTC. The chain couples TRBV5-1 to TRBJ2-1, with a possible D match to TRBD2 (5 bases). CDR1 is SGHRS and CDR2 is YFSETQ in the germline V gene. The CDR3 runs to 14 residues. Trimming shortened V by 7 bases and J by 3 bases, and 14 bases separated the two germline ends.

The chain recombines TRBV2 with TRBJ1-2; TRBD1 agrees at 9 bases. The CDR3 is 15 residues long. The germline V gene encodes CDR1 SNHLY and CDR2 FYNNEI. The V segment lost 4 bases and the J segment 5 bases; nucleotides outside the gene matches: 8. CDR3 sequence reads: CASSARQGVGYGYTF. In DNA, the CDR3 is TGTGCCAGCAGTGCTCGACAGGGGGTGGGGTATGGCTACACCTTC.

The CDR3 sequence is CASRGDRGVTFF. The DNA of the CDR3 is TGTGCCAGCAGGGGGGACAGGGGGGTAACTTTCTTT. The genes are TRBV2 and TRBJ1-1; TRBD1 matches 11 bases. V lost 6 bases and J lost 12; bases outside the gene matches: 6. The length of the CDR3 is 12 residues. Germline lookup yields CDR1 SNHLY and CDR2 FYNNEI.

The J gene is TRBJ1-1, the V gene TRBV5-1; 8 positions match TRBD1. The junction had 5 bases not matched to a gene; V was cut back by 4 bases and J by 0 bases. In germline, CDR1 is SGHRS, CDR2 YFSETQ. The CDR3 length is 15 residues. CDR3 DNA sequence: TGCGCCAGCAGCCCACGACAGGGGATGAACACTGAAGCTTTCTTT. It codes for CASSPRQGMNTEAFF. Combining the CDR3 with reference TRBV5-1 and TRBJ1-1 gives the whole variable domain KAGVTQTPRYLIKTRGQQVTLSCSPISGHRSVSWYQQTPGQGLQFLFEYFSETQRNKGNFPGRFSGRQFSNSRSEMNVSTLELGDSALYLCASSPRQGMNTEAFFGQGTRLTVV.

The rearrangement links TRBV5-1 to TRBJ2-1, with 10 bases identical to TRBD1. The length of the CDR3 is 16 residues. Germline V CDR1 and CDR2: SGHRS, YFSETQ. V gave up 4 bases and J gave up 2 bases; unmatched junction bases: 6. In nucleotides, the CDR3 is TGCGCCAGCAGCCTTGCCGGGACAGGGGCCTACAATGAGCAGTTCTTC. It specifies CASSLAGTGAYNEQFF.

The chain is built from TRBV2 and TRBJ2-4; 7 bases map to TRBD1. This CDR3 comprises 16 residues. Germline CDR1 and CDR2: SNHLY and FYNNEI. Trimming cost V 7 bases and J 11 bases; bases outside gene matches: 20. Here the CDR3 DNA reads TGTGCCAGCACCCCTGGGGCAGGGGGTTACGCCGGGGTTCAGTACTTC. This gives the protein CASTPGAGGYAGVQYF.

The chain carries TRBV11-1 and TRBJ2-1; 13 nucleotides match TRBD2. The CDR3 extends over 16 amino acids. V was pared by 5 bases and J by 5 bases, with 6 bases of the junction left unmatched. Germline values: CDR1 SGHAT, CDR2 FQDESV (reference sequence). As DNA, the CDR3 is TGTGCCAGCAGCCCAAAAGGGACTAGCGGGAACAATGAGCAGTTCTTC. Translation: CASSPKGTSGNNEQFF. The whole variable domain, remainder taken from reference TRBV11-1 and TRBJ2-1, is EAEVAQSPRYKITEKSQAVAFWCDPISGHATLYWYRQILGQGPELLVQFQDESVVDDSQLPKDRFSAERLKGVDSTLKIQPAELGDSAMYLCASSPKGTSGNNEQFFGPGTRLTVL.

V usage is TRBV12-5 and J usage is TRBJ2-1; a weak D match, TRBD2 (7 bases). CDR3 length equals 15 residues. Germline loops: CDR1 LGHNT, CDR2 FRNRAP. The V end lost 0 bases, the J end lost 6 bases, and 12 bases lay between the germline ends. The CDR3 is CASGLVGGPSNEQFF. The CDR3, as DNA: TGTGCTAGTGGTTTGGTCGGGGGGCCGTCCAATGAGCAGTTCTTC.

The count of this clone is one. The rearrangement uses TRBV2 and TRBJ2-7; D gene ambiguous. Trimming shortened V by 3 bases and J by 4 bases, and 7 bases separated the two germline ends. This CDR3 has 12 amino acids. Germline V gives CDR1 SNHLY, CDR2 FYNNEI. The CDR3 bases are TGTGCCAGCAGTGAGTTCGGGTACGAGCAGTACTTC. Residues: CASSEFGYEQYF.

The chain is built from TRBV7-3 and TRBJ2-2, with D possibly TRBD2 on 6 matching bases. Trimming shortened V by 0 bases and J by 5 bases, and 13 bases separated the two germline ends. Germline assignment: CDR1 SGHTA and CDR2 FQGTGA. The CDR3 sequence is 16 residues long. The CDR3 spells CASSLTSGGYTGELFF. The CDR3 DNA sequence: TGTGCCAGCAGCTTAACAAGTGGAGGGTATACCGGGGAGCTGTTTTTT.

The chain combines TRBV10-2 with TRBJ2-5; TRBD2 matches 12 bases. Germline CDR1 is WSHSY and CDR2 is SAAADI. CDR3 length equals 14 residues. V lost 6 bases to trimming and J lost 7 bases; unmatched junction nucleotides: 6. CDR3 sequence (DNA): TGCGCCAGCAGCGGGGGACTAGCGGGCAGGACCCAGTACTTC. Amino acids: CASSGGLAGRTQYF.